These 3 T cell receptor beta chains originate from one sample sequenced in a study of T cells after yellow fever vaccination. TCRdb analysed the 5' RACE reads with MiXCR anew, one entry per CDR3 protein. The repertoire consists of about 300,000 distinct CDR3 sequences, with about 6.9% occurring once and the leading ten covering roughly 19%. The source was PBMCs, collected roughly 47 days after the first yellow fever vaccination. These receptors all come from a man between 18 and 29 years old who received the YFV17D yellow fever vaccine.

The gene calls are TRBV29-1 and TRBJ2-1; D is unclear. The CDR3 contains 11 residues. V dropped 4 bases and J dropped 6 bases, with 7 bases sitting between them. Looked up from germline, CDR1 is SQVTM and CDR2 is ANQGSEA. The CDR3: CSVVLSNEQFF. CDR3 coding DNA: TGCAGCGTTGTGCTTAGCAATGAGCAGTTCTTC.

The CDR3 nucleotides are TGTGCCAGCAGCACAGGGACTACCCCTAGGCAGTACTTC. Protein sequence: CASSTGTTPRQYF. The chain combines TRBV9 with TRBJ2-4; possibly TRBD2 for D (7 bases). Germline V gives CDR1 SGDLS, CDR2 YYNGEE. V lost 4 bases and J lost 13, with 18 bases in between. The CDR3 is 13 residues long.

CDR3 nucleotides: TGCAGCGTTGAAGACCCAGCTAACTATGGCTACACCTTC. This codes for CSVEDPANYGYTF. J is TRBJ1-2 and V is TRBV29-1; D is undetermined. Trimming stripped 0 bases from V and 0 bases from J, with 5 bases between. Germline values: CDR1 SQVTM, CDR2 ANQGSEA. This CDR3 contains 13 residues.